The clone carrying this T cell receptor (beta chain) was observed a single time. Its cognate antigen is unknown. The treatment here: 10-day PBMC culture with coronavirus spike peptide pools or control peptides (ViraFEST assay). T cells were expanded with peptide pools, and expanded clonotypes were identified by TCR sequencing. Negative selection purified CD4+ T cells after less than 11 days of culture. Researchers used the Oncomine TCR Beta short-read assay to sequence DNA from cultured CD4+ T cells. TCRdb recomputed calls from the PCR reads with MiXCR, one row per CDR3 protein. The sample carries 20,000 to 30,000 distinct CDR3 sequences, around 65% recorded once. Germline CDR1 is MNHNS and CDR2 is SASEGT. This CDR3 is 13 amino acids long. Trimming removed 7 bases from V and 4 bases from J, with 13 bases in between. This sample is drawn from a study of vaccination and CD4 T cells after COVID-19. Study details: The cells were exposed to overlapping spike peptides originating from SARS-CoV-2, HCoV-NL63, HCoV-OC43 and HCoV-229E for stimulation.

The study's findings and limits: Post-vaccination, and not before, a median about 90% of reactive clones appeared in convalescent patients.

This receptor was identified in a human donor who had recovered from COVID-19. Specimen: CD4+ T cells from blood, cultured in vitro. This sequence joins TRBV6-1 and TRBJ1-2; D is unresolved. CDR3 residues: CASTEAWPYGYTF. CDR3 bases: TGTGCCAGCACCGAGGCGTGGCCCTATGGCTACACCTTC.